This T cell receptor (beta chain) was sequenced for a study of blood T cell repertoires in COVID-19 (TCRdb year 2020). As for the study more broadly: Samples from collaborators originated in the United States, Italy and Spain and spanned both the acute and convalescent phases of COVID-19. Where available, HLA class I and class II types were obtained from metadata supplied by the sample provider rather than from assay-based typing. The dataset comprised deeply sampled blood TCRbeta repertoires from subjects exposed to, actively infected with, or recovered from COVID-19. The material from the prospective study consisted of cDNA or gDNA derived from T cells, B-cell-depleted T cells, or PBMCs. The repertoires were released in a freely available public database meant as a resource for research on the immune response to SARS-CoV-2. Samples came from the ongoing ImmuneRACE study (first 160 participants) plus 1,254 subjects from 6 global collaborators. The sample metadata nearly always contained a de-identified subject ID, COVID-19 status, age in years and sex. Overall results and qualifications from the work: How much clinical and demographic metadata was included differed by source and by participant, and the metadata was provided uncurated.

TCRbeta CDR3 regions were amplified from genomic DNA by means of the immunoSEQ Assay, a bias-controlled multiplex PCR. The paper's data handling went like this. Within the assay, amplification of reference gene primers was used to estimate how many nucleated cells each sample contained. Sequence reads were collapsed and filtered to measure the absolute abundance of every unique TCRbeta CDR3 rearrangement. For each sample, productive Simpson clonality was calculated by taking the square root of Simpson's diversity index across productive rearrangements. Sourced from immuneACCESS, this table was stored by TCRdb with only in-frame sequences that have V and J called. A share of the clones is absent; for the studies checked, an unresolved V gene accounts for under half, and the remainder has no known explanation. V, J and clone size derive from that table, while D and trimming were established from the DNA sequence. The table for this sample lists fewer than 200,000 clones; around four fifths of them were counted only once. The ten biggest clones cover around 7.3% of the sample.

A word on this clone: Its antigen is still unknown. The sample holds no much larger clone one base away, and base qualities are not on file.

In Seattle, one collaborating source enrolled patients while the infection was active and tracked those patients longitudinally over the course of disease. Collaborating institutions collected whole blood in K2EDTA tubes following their own protocols. Collaborator samples were shipped for TCRbeta analysis as frozen whole blood, isolated PBMCs, or DNA extracted from either sample type. The source material was peripheral blood. The receptor comes from a woman between 65 and 79 years old with COVID-19, enrolled during active disease.

CDR3 sequence: CSVAQQLTVSTEAFF. The nucleotide sequence is TGCAGCGTCGCCCAACAGCTCACCGTTTCCACTGAAGCTTTCTTT. The sequence is built from TRBV29-1 and TRBJ1-1, with the identity of the D gene unclear. CDR1 SQVTM and CDR2 ANQGSEA were looked up in the germline V gene. V was cut back by 6 bases and J by 4 bases, leaving a gap of 21 bases between them. The CDR3 runs 15 amino acids, cysteine and phenylalanine included. Solely the CDR3 DNA is kept, with 45 bases framed from the first base.